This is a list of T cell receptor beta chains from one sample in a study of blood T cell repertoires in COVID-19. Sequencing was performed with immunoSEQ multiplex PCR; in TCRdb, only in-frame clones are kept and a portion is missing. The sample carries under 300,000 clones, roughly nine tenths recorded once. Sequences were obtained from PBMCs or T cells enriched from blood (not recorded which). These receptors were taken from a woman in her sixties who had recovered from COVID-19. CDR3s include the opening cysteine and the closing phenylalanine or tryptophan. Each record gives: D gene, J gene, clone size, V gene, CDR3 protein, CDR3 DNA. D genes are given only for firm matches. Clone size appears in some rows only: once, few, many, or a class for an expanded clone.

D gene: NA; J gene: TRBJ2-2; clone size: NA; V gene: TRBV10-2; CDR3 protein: CASSEQGTNTGELFF; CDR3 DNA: TGCGCCAGCAGTGAACAGGGAACGAACACCGGGGAGCTGTTTTTT
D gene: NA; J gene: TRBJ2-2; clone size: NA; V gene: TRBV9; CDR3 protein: CASSVDPGPTGELFF; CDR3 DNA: TGTGCCAGCAGCGTAGATCCAGGGCCGACCGGGGAGCTGTTTTTT
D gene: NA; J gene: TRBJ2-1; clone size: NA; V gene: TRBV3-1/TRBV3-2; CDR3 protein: CASSQDPAGVWNEQFF; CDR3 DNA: TGTGCCAGCAGCCAAGATCCGGCAGGGGTGTGGAATGAGCAGTTCTTC
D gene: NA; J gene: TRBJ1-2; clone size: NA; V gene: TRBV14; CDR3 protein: CASSHTGQIYNYGYTF; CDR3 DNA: TGTGCCAGCAGCCATACTGGACAGATTTATAACTATGGCTACACCTTC
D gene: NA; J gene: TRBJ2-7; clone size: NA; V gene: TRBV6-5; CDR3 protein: CASSYSSAYPYEQYF; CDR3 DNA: TGTGCCAGCAGTTACTCGTCCGCGTACCCCTACGAGCAGTACTTC
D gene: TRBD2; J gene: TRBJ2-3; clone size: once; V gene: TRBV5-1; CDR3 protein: CASSLRAGGSDTQYF; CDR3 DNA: TGCGCCAGCAGCTTGAGAGCGGGAGGCTCAGATACGCAGTATTTT
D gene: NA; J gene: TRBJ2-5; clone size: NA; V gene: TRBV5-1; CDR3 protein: CASSLEAGGRETQYF; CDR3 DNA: TGCGCCAGCAGCTTGGAAGCCGGGGGGCGCGAGACCCAGTACTTC
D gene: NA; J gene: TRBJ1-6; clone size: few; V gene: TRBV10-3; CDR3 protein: CAISESGVDSPLHF; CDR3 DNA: TGTGCCATCAGTGAGTCCGGGGTGGATTCACCCCTCCACTTT
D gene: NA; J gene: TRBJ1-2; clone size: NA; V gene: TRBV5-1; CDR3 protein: CASSLVGARDYGYTF; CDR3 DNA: TGCGCCAGCAGCTTGGTGGGGGCGCGAGACTATGGCTACACCTTC
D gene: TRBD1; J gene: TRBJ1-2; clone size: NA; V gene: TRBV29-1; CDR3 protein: CSVVQGDRQGYTF; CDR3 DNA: TGCAGCGTTGTACAGGGGGATCGGCAAGGCTACACCTTC
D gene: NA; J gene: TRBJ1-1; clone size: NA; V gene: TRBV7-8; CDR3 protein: CASSPGHQNTEAFF; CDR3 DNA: TGTGCCAGCAGCCCGGGACACCAGAACACTGAAGCTTTCTTT
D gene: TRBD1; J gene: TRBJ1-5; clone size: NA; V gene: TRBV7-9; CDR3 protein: CASSFSGTGGNQPQHF; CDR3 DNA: TGTGCCAGCAGCTTTTCCGGGACAGGGGGAAATCAGCCCCAGCATTTT
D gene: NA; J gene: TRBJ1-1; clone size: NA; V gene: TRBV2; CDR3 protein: CASSERGRRFAEAFF; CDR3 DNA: TGTGCCAGCAGCGAGAGAGGGAGAAGGTTCGCTGAAGCTTTCTTT
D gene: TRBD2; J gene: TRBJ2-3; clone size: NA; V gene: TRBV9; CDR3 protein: CASSPRTSNLPDTQYF; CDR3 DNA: TGTGCCAGCAGCCCTCGGACTAGCAATTTGCCAGATACGCAGTATTTT
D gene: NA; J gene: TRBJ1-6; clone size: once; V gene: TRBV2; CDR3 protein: CASRPGQRNSPLHF; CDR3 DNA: TGTGCCAGCAGGCCGGGACAACGAAATTCACCCCTCCACTTT
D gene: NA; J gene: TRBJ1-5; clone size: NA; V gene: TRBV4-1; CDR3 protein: CASSQRFTESSNQPQHF; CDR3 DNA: TGCGCCAGCAGCCAAAGGTTCACAGAAAGTAGCAATCAGCCCCAGCATTTT
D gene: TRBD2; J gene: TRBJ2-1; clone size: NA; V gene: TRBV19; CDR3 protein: CASSRRSGETYNEQFF; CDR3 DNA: TGTGCCAGTAGTCGGCGGAGCGGGGAGACCTACAATGAGCAGTTCTTC
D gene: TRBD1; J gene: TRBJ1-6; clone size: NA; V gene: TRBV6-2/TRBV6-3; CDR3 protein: CASSYHRTGEIYNSPLHF; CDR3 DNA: TGTGCCAGCAGTTACCACAGGACAGGGGAAATTTATAATTCACCCCTCCACTTT
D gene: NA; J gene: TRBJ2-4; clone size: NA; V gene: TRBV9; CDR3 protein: CASSGGAAKNIQYF; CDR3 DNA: TGTGCCAGCAGCGGCGGGGCAGCCAAAAACATTCAGTACTTC
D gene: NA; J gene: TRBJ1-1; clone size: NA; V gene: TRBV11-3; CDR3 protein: CASSDIGGYTEAFF; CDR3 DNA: TGTGCCAGCAGCGACATCGGGGGTTACACTGAAGCTTTCTTT
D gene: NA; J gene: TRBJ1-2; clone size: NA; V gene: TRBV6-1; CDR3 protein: CASSEALGLSGGYTF; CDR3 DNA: TGTGCCAGCAGTGAAGCGTTAGGCTTGTCGGGGGGCTACACCTTC
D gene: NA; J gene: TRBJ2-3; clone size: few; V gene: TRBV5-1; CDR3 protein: CASRWGTSTDTQYF; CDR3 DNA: TGCGCCAGCAGGTGGGGCACTAGCACAGATACGCAGTATTTT
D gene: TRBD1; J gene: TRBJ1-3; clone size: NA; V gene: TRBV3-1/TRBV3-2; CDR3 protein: CASSPQGSAGNTIYF; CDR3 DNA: TGTGCCAGCAGCCCACAGGGGAGCGCTGGAAACACCATATATTTT
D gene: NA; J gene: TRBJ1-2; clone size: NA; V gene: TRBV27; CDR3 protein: CASSFSGIYGYTF; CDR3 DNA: TGTGCCAGCAGTTTTTCCGGGATCTATGGCTACACCTTC
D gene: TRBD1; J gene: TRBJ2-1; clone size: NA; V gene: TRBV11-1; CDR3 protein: CASSQGQGAYNEQFF; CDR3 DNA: TGTGCCAGCAGCCAAGGACAGGGCGCCTACAATGAGCAGTTCTTC
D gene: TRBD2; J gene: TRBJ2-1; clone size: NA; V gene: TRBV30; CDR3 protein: CAHNLGGGRNEQFF; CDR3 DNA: TGTGCCCATAACCTGGGGGGAGGGCGGAATGAGCAGTTCTTC
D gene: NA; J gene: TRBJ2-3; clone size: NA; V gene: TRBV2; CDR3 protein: CASSITRPPTDTQYF; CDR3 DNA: TGTGCCAGCAGTATAACTCGTCCCCCCACAGATACGCAGTATTTT
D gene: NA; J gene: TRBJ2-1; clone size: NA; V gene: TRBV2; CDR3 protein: CASNRDSPANEQFF; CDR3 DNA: TGTGCCAGCAACCGGGACTCTCCCGCCAATGAGCAGTTCTTC
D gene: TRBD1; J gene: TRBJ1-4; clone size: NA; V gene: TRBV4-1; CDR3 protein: CASAGTGPREKLFF; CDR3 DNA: TGCGCCAGCGCGGGGACAGGACCCCGTGAAAAACTGTTTTTT
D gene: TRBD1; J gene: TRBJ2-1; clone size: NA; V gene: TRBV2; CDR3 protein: CASTAPDRVGASPDNEQFF; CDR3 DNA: TGTGCCAGCACCGCACCAGACAGGGTGGGGGCCTCCCCTGACAATGAGCAGTTCTTC
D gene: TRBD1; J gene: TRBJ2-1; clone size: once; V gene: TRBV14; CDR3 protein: CASSQETGGSEQFF; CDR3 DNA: TGTGCCAGCAGCCAAGAAACAGGGGGGAGTGAGCAGTTCTTC
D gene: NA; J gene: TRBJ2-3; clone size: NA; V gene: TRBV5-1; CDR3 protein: CASSLRLAADTQYF; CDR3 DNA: TGCGCCAGCAGCTTGCGGCTAGCTGCAGATACGCAGTATTTT
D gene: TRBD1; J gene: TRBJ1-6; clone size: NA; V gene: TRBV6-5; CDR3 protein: CASSMTGYPLHF; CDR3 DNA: TGTGCCAGCAGTATGACAGGGTACCCCCTCCACTTT
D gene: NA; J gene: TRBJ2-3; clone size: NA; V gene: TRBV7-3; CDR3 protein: CASSPAVANTQYF; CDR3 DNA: TGTGCCAGCAGCCCCGCTGTTGCTAATACGCAGTATTTT
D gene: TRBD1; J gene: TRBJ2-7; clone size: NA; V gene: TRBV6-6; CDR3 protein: CASSYYAPGQGYEQYF; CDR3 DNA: TGTGCCAGCAGTTATTATGCCCCGGGACAGGGCTACGAGCAGTACTTC
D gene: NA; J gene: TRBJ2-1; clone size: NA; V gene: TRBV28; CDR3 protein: CASARGSEQNEQFF; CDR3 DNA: TGTGCCAGCGCGCGGGGTAGCGAGCAGAATGAGCAGTTCTTC
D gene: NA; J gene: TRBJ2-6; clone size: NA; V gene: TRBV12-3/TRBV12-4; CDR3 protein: CASRASGANVLTF; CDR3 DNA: TGTGCCAGCAGAGCCTCTGGGGCCAACGTCCTGACTTTC
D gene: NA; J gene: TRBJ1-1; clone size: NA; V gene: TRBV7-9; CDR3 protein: CASSLVSEPGTEAFF; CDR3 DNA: TGTGCCAGCAGCTTAGTGTCGGAGCCGGGGACTGAAGCTTTCTTT
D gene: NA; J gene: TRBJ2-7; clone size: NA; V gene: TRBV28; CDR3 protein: CASSLGGYEQYF; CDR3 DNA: TGTGCCAGCAGTTTAGGAGGCTACGAGCAGTACTTC
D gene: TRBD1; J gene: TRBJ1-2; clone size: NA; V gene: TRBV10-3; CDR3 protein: CAISEHPGQGNNYGYTF; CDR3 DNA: TGTGCCATCAGTGAGCATCCGGGACAGGGGAATAACTATGGCTACACCTTC
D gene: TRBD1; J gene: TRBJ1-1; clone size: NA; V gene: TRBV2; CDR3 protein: CASSIQGPNTEAFF; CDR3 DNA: TGTGCCAGCAGTATACAGGGGCCGAACACTGAAGCTTTCTTT
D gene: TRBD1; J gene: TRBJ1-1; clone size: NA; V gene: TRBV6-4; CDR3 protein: CASRISGQGSTEAFF; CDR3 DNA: TGTGCCAGCAGGATCTCGGGACAGGGGAGCACTGAAGCTTTCTTT
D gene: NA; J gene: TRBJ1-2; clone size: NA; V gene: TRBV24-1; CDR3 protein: CATSDSNYGYTF; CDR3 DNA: TGTGCCACCAGTGACAGTAACTATGGCTACACCTTC
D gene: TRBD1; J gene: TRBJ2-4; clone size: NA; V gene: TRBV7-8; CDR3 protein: CASSGRDRTGILNIQYF; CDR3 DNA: TGTGCCAGCAGCGGAAGAGATAGGACAGGGATTTTAAACATTCAGTACTTC
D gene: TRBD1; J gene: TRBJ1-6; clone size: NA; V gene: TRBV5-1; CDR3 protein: CARLVAGTGGSNSPLHF; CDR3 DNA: TGCGCCAGATTGGTTGCTGGGACAGGGGGTAGCAATTCACCCCTCCACTTT
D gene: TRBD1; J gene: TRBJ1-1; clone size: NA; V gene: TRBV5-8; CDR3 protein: CASGPGGLEAFF; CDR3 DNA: TGTGCCAGCGGTCCAGGGGGCCTGGAAGCTTTCTTT
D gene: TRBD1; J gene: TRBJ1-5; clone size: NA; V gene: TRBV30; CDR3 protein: CAWSVGQGHQPQHF; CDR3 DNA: TGTGCCTGGAGTGTGGGACAGGGGCACCAGCCCCAGCATTTT
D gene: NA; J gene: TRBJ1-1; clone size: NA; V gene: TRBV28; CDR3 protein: CASSLDQWAGTEAFF; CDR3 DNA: TGTGCCAGCAGTTTAGACCAGTGGGCTGGAACTGAAGCTTTCTTT
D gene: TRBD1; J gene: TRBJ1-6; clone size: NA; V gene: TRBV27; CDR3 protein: CASSLGQGFRSPLHF; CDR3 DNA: TGTGCCAGCAGCCTGGGACAGGGGTTTCGGTCACCCCTCCACTTT
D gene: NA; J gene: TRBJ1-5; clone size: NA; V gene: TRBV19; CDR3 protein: CASSKPGVQPQHF; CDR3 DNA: TGTGCCAGTAGTAAACCAGGGGTTCAGCCCCAGCATTTT
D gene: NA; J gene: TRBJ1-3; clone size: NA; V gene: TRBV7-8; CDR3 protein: CASSLGSGVPTLGNTIYF; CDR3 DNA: TGTGCCAGCAGCTTAGGCTCAGGGGTTCCCACTCTCGGGAACACCATATATTTT